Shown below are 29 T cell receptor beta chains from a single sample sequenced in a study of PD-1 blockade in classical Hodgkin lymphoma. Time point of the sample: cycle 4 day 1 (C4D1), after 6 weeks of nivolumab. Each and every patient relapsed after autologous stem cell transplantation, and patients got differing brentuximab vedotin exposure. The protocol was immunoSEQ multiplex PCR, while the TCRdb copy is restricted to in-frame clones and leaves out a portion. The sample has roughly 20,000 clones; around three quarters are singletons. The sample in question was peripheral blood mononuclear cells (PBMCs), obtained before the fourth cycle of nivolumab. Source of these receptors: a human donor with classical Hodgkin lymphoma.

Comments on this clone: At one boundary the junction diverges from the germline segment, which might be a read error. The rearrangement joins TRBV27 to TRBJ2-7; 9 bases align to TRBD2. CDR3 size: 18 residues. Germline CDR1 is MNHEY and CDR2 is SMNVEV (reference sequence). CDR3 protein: CASSLLPAGGIGGYGQYF. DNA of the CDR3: TGTGCCAGCAGTTTATTACCAGCGGGAGGCATAGGGGGGTACGGGCAGTACTTC.

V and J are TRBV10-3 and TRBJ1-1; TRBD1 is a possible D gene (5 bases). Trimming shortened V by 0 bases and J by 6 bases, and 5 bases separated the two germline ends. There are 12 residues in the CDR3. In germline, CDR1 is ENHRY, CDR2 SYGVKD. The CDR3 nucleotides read TGTGCCATCAGTGAGTCAGGGGCTGAAGCTTTCTTT. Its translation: CAISESGAEAFF.

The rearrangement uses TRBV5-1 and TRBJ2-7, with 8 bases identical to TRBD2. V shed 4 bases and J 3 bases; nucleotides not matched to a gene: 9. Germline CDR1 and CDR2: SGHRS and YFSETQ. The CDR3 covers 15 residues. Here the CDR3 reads CASSPGGTGGYEQYF. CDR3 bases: TGCGCCAGCAGCCCGGGGGGGACGGGAGGCTACGAGCAGTACTTC.

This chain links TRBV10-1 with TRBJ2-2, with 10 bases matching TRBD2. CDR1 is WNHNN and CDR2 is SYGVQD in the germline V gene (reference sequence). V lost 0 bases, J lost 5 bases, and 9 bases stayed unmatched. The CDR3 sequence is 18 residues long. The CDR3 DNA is TGCGCCAGCAGTGAGTCAGGCCTAGCGGGAGTGTTAACCGGGGAGCTGTTTTTT. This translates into CASSESGLAGVLTGELFF.

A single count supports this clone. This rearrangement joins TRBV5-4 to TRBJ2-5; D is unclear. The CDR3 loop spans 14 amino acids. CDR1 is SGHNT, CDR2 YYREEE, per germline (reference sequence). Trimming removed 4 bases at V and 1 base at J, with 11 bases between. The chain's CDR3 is CASSPDPGQETQYF. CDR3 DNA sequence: TGTGCCAGCAGCCCCGACCCTGGCCAAGAGACCCAGTACTTC.

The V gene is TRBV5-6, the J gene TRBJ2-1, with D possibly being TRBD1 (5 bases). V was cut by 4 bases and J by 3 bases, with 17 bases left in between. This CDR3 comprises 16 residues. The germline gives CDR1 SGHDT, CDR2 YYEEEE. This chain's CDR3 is CASSPWLQVNYNEQFF. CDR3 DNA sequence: TGTGCCAGCAGCCCCTGGTTACAGGTGAACTACAATGAGCAGTTCTTC.

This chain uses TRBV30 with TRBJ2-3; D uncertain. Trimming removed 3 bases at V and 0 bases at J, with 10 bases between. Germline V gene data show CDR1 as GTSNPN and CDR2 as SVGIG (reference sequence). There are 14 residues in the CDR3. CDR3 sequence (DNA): TGTGCCTGGAGCGTTAGTATTAGCACAGATACGCAGTATTTT. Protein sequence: CAWSVSISTDTQYF.

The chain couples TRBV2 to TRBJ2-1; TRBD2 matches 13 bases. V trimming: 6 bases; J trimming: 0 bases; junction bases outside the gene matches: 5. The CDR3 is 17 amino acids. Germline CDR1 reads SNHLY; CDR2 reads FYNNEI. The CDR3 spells CASRDRTSGSSYNEQFF. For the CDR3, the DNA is TGTGCCAGCAGAGATCGGACTAGCGGGAGCTCCTACAATGAGCAGTTCTTC.

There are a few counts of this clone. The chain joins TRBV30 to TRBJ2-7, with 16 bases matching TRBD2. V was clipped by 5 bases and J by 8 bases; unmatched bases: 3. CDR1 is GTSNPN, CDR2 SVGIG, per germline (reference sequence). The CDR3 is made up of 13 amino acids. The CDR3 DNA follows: TGTGCCTGGGGGACTAGCGGGAGGGCCAAGCAGTACTTC. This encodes CAWGTSGRAKQYF.

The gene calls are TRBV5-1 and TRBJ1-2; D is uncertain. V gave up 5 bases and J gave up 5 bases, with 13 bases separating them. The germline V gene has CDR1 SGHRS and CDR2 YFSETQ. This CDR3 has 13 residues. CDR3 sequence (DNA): TGCGCCAGCAGAGATGGTAAAGATTATGGCTACACCTTC. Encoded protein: CASRDGKDYGYTF.

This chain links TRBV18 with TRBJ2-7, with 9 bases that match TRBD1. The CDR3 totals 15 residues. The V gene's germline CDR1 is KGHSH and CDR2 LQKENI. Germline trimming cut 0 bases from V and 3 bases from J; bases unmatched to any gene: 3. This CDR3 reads CASSPPTGGGYEQYF. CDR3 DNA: TGTGCCAGCTCACCACCGACAGGGGGTGGCTACGAGCAGTACTTC.

CDR3 region: CASSLSVSGNTIYF. CDR3 bases: TGTGCCAGCAGCTTATCCGTCTCTGGAAACACCATATATTTT. This chain links TRBV7-8 with TRBJ1-3; D is ambiguous. CDR1 is SGHVS, CDR2 FQNEAQ, per germline. V was clipped by 2 bases and J by 0 bases, with 5 bases between them. The CDR3 runs 14 residues.

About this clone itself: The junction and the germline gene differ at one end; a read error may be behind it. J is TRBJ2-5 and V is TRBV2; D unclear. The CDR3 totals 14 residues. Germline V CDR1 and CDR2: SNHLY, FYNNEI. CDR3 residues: CASSKQKTQGTQYF. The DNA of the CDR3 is TGTGCCAGCAGTAAACAAAAGACCCAAGGGACCCAGTACTTC.

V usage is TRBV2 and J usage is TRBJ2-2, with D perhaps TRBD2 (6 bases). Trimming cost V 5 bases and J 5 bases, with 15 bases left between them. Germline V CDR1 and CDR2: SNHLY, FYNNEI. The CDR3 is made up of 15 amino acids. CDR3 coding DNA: TGTGCCAGCAGTCCGCAGAGACTAGTTACCGGGGAGCTGTTTTTT. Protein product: CASSPQRLVTGELFF.

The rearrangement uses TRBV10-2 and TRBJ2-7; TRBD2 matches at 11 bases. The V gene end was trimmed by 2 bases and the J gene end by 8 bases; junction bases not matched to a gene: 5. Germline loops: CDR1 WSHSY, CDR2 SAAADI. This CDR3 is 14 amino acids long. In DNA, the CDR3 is TGCGCCAGCAGTGAGACTAGCGGGAGAACCCAGCAGTACTTC. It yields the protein CASSETSGRTQQYF.

For the CDR3, the DNA is TGTGCCAGCAGGTTCACAGATACGCAGTATTTT. Its protein product is CASRFTDTQYF. The chain uses TRBV21-1 and TRBJ2-3. TRBV21-1 is given as a pseudogene. The CDR3 totals 11 residues.

The CDR3 protein is CSALGGFEQFF. Written as DNA, the CDR3 is TGCAGTGCTTTGGGGGGATTCGAGCAGTTCTTC. The chain is built from TRBV20-1 and TRBJ2-1; D may be TRBD2 (6 bases). Germline V gene lookup returns CDR1 DFQATT and CDR2 SNEGSKA (reference sequence). V lost 5 bases and J lost 10, with 12 bases in between. The CDR3 covers 11 residues.

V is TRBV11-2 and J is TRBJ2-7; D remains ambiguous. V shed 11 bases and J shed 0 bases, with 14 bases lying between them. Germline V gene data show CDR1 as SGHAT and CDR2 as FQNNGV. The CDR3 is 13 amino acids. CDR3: CARDHGSSYEQYF. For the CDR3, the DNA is TGTGCCCGAGACCACGGGTCCTCCTACGAGCAGTACTTC.

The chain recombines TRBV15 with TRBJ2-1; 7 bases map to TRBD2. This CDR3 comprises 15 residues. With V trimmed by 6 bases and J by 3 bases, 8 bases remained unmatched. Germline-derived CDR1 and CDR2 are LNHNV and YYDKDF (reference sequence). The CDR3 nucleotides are TGTGCCACCAGTTCAGGTGCTAGCGGCTACAATGAGCAGTTCTTC. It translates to CATSSGASGYNEQFF.

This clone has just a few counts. CDR3 amino acids: CSVEIGQFTEAFF. The CDR3 nucleotides are TGCAGCGTTGAAATCGGACAGTTCACTGAAGCTTTCTTT. The chain carries TRBV29-1 and TRBJ1-1; a weak D match, TRBD1 (6 bases). CDR1 is SQVTM, CDR2 ANQGSEA, per germline. The V gene lost 2 bases and the J gene lost 4 bases, with 11 bases spanning the gap. This CDR3 has 13 amino acids.

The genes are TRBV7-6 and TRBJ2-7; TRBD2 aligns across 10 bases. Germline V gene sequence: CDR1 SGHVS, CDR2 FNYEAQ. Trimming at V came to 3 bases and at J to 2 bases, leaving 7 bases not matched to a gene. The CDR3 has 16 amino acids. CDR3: CASSLGGLAGAYEQYF. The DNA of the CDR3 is TGTGCCAGCAGCTTGGGTGGCCTAGCGGGAGCCTACGAGCAGTACTTC.

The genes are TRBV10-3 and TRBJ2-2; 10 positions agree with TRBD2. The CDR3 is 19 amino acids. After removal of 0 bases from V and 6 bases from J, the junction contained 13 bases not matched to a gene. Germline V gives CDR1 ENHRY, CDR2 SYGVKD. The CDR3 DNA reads TGTGCCATCAGTGAGTCGGGGCCTAGCGGGAGTTTTATGGCCGGGGAGCTGTTTTTT. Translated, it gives CAISESGPSGSFMAGELFF.

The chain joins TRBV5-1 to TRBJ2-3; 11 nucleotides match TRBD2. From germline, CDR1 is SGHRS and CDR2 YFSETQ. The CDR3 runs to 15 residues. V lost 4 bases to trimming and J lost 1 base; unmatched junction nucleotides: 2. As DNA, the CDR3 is TGCGCCAGCAGCCTAGCGGGAGGAGGCACAGATACGCAGTATTTT. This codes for CASSLAGGGTDTQYF. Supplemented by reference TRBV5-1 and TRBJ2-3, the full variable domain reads KAGVTQTPRYLIKTRGQQVTLSCSPISGHRSVSWYQQTPGQGLQFLFEYFSETQRNKGNFPGRFSGRQFSNSRSEMNVSTLELGDSALYLCASSLAGGGTDTQYFGPGTRLTVL.

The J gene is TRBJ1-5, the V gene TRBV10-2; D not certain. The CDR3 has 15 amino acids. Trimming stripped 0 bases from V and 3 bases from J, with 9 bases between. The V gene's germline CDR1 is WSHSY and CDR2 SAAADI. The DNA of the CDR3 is TGCGCCAGCAGTGAGTCCAACGGCTTCAATCAGCCCCAGCATTTT. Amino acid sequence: CASSESNGFNQPQHF.

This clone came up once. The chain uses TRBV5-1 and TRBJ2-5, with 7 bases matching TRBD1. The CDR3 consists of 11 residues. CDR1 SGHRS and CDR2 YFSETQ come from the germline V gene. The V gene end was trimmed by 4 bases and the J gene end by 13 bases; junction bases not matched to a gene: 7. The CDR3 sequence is CASSPGQLSYF. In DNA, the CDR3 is TGCGCCAGCAGCCCGGGACAGCTTTCGTACTTC.

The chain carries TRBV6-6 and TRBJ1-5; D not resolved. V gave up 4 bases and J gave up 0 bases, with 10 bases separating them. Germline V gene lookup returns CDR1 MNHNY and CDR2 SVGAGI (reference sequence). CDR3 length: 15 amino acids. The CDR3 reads CASSLGRYSNQPQHF. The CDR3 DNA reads TGTGCCAGCAGTTTGGGTAGATATAGCAATCAGCCCCAGCATTTT.

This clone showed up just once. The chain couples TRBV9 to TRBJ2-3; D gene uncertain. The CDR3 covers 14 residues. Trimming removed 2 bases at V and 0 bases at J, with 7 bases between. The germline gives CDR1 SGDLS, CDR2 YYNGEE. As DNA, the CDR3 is TGTGCCAGCAGCGTTTGGGGAAGCACAGATACGCAGTATTTT. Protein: CASSVWGSTDTQYF.

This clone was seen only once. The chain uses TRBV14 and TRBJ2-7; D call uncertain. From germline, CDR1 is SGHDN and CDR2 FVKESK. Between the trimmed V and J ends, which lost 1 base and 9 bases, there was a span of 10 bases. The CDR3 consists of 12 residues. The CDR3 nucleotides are TGTGCCAGCAGCCAAGTCGTAGAGGTGCAGTACTTC. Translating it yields CASSQVVEVQYF.

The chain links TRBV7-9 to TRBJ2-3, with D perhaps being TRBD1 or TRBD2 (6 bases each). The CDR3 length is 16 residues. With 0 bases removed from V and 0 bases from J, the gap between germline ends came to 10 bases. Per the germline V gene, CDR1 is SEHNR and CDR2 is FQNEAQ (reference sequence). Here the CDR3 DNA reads TGTGCCAGCAGCTTAGCCGGGGGCGAAAGCACAGATACGCAGTATTTT. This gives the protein CASSLAGGESTDTQYF.